This T cell receptor beta chain comes out of a study of OX40 agonist ivuxolimab in advanced cancers. Regarding the complete study: Ivuxolimab was a fully human IgG2 agonistic monoclonal antibody targeting the costimulatory receptor OX40 (CD134). Intravenous ivuxolimab was administered to patients every 2 weeks at six dose levels: 0.01, 0.1, 0.3, 1.5, 3 and 10 mg/kg. Of the approximately 53 patients in dose escalation, some 20 had hepatocellular carcinoma, some 15 had melanoma, 9 had renal cell carcinoma and 9 had head and neck cancer. In the dose-escalation cohort, more than 75% of patients were male, and the mean age was around 60 years, with a range of about 23 to 90. Patients were allowed to have had prior anti-PD-1, anti-PD-L1 or anti-CTLA-4 therapy, and 30% to 40% of the dose-escalation patients had been treated with checkpoint inhibitors. Partial responses occurred in three dose-escalation patients: two with cutaneous melanoma and one with hepatocellular carcinoma. The point of sequencing TCRbeta in the periphery was to test whether ivuxolimab changed TCR sequence diversity and drove clonal T-cell expansion. The paper describes the monotherapy dose-escalation part (N of about 52 patients) of the phase I trial of ivuxolimab. Study-level results and caveats: Low levels of normalized T-cell clonal expansion were also shown by some nonresponding patients. In the 0.1-3.0 mg/kg groups, partial responders had among the lowest normalized peripheral clonal expansion, particularly in CD8+ T cells. The antigen specificity of the peripheral T cells that underwent clonal expansion was not determined. On average, CD8+ T cells showed more expanded clones than CD4+ T cells after ivuxolimab. Clonal expansion of both CD4+ and CD8+ blood T cells was observed from baseline to week 6 at doses 0.1 to 3.0 mg/kg.

The germline V gene gives CDR1 as SGHTA and CDR2 as FQGNSA. The CDR3 holds 12 amino acids from the cysteine to the phenylalanine. Of all the DNA, just the CDR3 is kept, 36 bases in frame from base 1. The junction carries 9 bases between V and J, which are trimmed by 5 bases and 5 bases respectively. The trial excluded patients who had a history of autoimmune disease or were on systemic immunosuppression. Peripheral blood for TCR sequencing was collected from all dose cohorts at baseline, on cycle 4 day 1, and on cycle 7 day 1. The samples were drawn from a first-in-human, open-label, multicenter phase I dose-escalation trial of ivuxolimab. Adults with locally advanced or metastatic head and neck squamous cell, hepatocellular, melanoma or renal cell carcinoma were enrolled in the trial. CD4+ and CD8+ T cells were sorted separately from peripheral blood before TCR sequencing. As for this clone: Its antigen is currently not known. Nothing much larger sits one base from this clone, and base qualities are not available.

Genomic DNA was extracted from sorted cells for sequencing of the TCRbeta CDR3 region. The immunoSEQ Assay was used for sequencing of TCRbeta CDR3 regions. The immuneACCESS repertoire file appears here via TCRdb, limited to in-frame rearrangements. These files lack a portion of the clones; in checked studies, under half of the deficit traces to unresolved V genes, and the cause of the others is not known. This sample holds around 77,000 clones; approximately 90% were observed only once. The ten biggest clones cover approximately 4.8% of the sample. Rearrangement joined TRBV7-2 to TRBJ1-2, with the D gene call left open. The input for sequencing was CD4+ or CD8+ T cells sorted from blood, taken in a trial of the OX40 agonist ivuxolimab. This receptor was taken from an adult with an advanced solid tumor such as melanoma, head and neck, liver or kidney cancer. The CDR3 reads CASSPRGYGYTF. The DNA is TGTGCCAGCAGCCCCAGAGGATATGGCTACACCTTC. The entire variable domain, with the stretches around the CDR3 drawn from the reference TRBV7-2 and TRBJ1-2 proteins, is GAGVSQSPSNKVTEKGKDVELRCDPISGHTALYWYRQSLGQGLEFLIYFQGNSAPDKSGLPSDRFSAERTGGSVSTLTIQRTQQEDSAVYLCASSPRGYGYTFGSGTRLTVV.